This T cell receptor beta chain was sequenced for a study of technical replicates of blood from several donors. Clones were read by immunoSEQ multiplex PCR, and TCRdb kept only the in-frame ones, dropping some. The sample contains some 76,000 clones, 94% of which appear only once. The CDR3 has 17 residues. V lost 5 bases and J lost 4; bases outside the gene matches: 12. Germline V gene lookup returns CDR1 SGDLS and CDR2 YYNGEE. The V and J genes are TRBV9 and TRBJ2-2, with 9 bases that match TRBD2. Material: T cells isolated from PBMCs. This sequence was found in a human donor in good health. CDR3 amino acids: CASSGAIAGEFTGELFF. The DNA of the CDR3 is TGTGCCAGCAGTGGAGCCATAGCGGGGGAATTCACCGGGGAGCTGTTTTTT.